These 22 T cell receptor beta chains share one sample of origin, sequenced in a study of tumor and adjacent non-tumor tissue in lung cancer. TCRbeta libraries were built with three rounds of nested PCR, modified from ARM-PCR. TCRdb used MiXCR to reprocess the multiplex PCR reads, holding one entry per CDR3 protein. The data contain roughly 44,000 distinct CDR3 sequences, roughly 60% of them singletons. No cell sorting was done before RNA was extracted from the tissue. This non-tumor lung sample came from over 3 cm beyond the tumor edge. Sequencing was performed on distant non-tumor lung tissue. These receptors were obtained from a woman aged 40 to 50 with non-small cell lung cancer.

To note about this clonotype: One end of the junction varies from germline; a read error may be responsible. This chain uses TRBV11-2 with TRBJ2-5, with 7 bases that match TRBD1. Germline values: CDR1 SGHAT, CDR2 FQNNGV. CDR3 length: 12 amino acids. The CDR3 DNA is TGTCCCAGCAGCTACCAGGGGGAGACTCAGTACTTC. It is translated as CPSSYQGETQYF.

This chain links TRBV12-3 or TRBV12-4 with TRBJ2-3, with 9 bases identical to TRBD2. The CDR3 consists of 17 residues. Trimming cost V 4 bases and J 4 bases; bases outside gene matches: 12. CDR3 amino acids: CASSSISLAGMSDTQYF. The CDR3 coding sequence is TGTGCCAGCAGTTCGATAAGCCTAGCGGGGATGTCAGATACGCAGTATTTT.

In the case of this clonotype: The junction does not match germline at one end; this may be a read error. The J gene is TRBJ2-3, the V gene TRBV29-1; 8 bases are a match to TRBD1. This CDR3 contains 14 residues. Per the germline V gene, CDR1 is SQVTM and CDR2 is ANQGSEA. The CDR3: CSVAGTGDTDMQYF. The DNA of the CDR3 is TGTAGCGTTGCCGGGACAGGAGACACAGATATGCAGTATTTT.

V usage is TRBV11-2 and J usage is TRBJ1-1; the D gene is possibly TRBD1 (5 bases). V was pared by 1 base and J by 10 bases, with 13 bases between. Germline values: CDR1 SGHAT, CDR2 FQNNGV. The CDR3 is 13 residues long. The DNA of the CDR3 is TGTGCCAGCAGCTTAGTGAGGGACTCTGGAGCTTTCTTT. This translates into CASSLVRDSGAFF.

On this clonotype: The junction shows a germline mismatch at one end, possibly a read error. This chain connects TRBV29-1 to TRBJ2-1, with a tentative D call TRBD1 (5 bases). Looked up from germline, CDR1 is SQVTM and CDR2 is ANQGSEA. The CDR3 consists of 13 residues. The CDR3 is CSVDRVSYNEQFF. The CDR3 bases are TGCAGCGTTGACAGGGTCTCCTACAATGAACAGTTCTTC.

This clonotype has only a few counts. This may stem from a read error, because a much larger clone lies one nucleotide away. V and J are TRBV29-1 and TRBJ1-1, with TRBD1 matching over 8 bases. Trimming at V came to 7 bases and at J to 7 bases, leaving 8 bases not matched to a gene. Germline CDR1 is SQVTM and CDR2 is ANQGSEA. The CDR3 runs to 12 residues. Here the CDR3 DNA reads TGCAGCGCCGCTGGACAGGGAGATGAAGCTTTCTTT. It translates to CSAAGQGDEAFF.

Comments on this clonotype: This may stem from a read error, because a much larger clone lies one nucleotide away. V usage is TRBV29-1 and J usage is TRBJ1-1; D may be TRBD1 (5 bases). In germline, CDR1 is SQVTM, CDR2 ANQGSEA. The CDR3 loop spans 13 amino acids. Trimming stripped 7 bases from V and 0 bases from J, with 12 bases between. CDR3 coding DNA: TGCAGCGCACACCGGACAATGAACACTGAAGCTTTCTTT. As protein: CSAHRTMNTEAFF.

Remarks on this clonotype: The junction shows a germline mismatch at one end, possibly a read error. The chain joins TRBV28 to TRBJ2-5; 7 nucleotides line up with TRBD1. The CDR3 has 15 residues. CDR1 is MDHEN and CDR2 is SYDVKM in the germline V gene. The CDR3 protein is CASENSRRQGETQYF. CDR3 nucleotides: TGTGCCAGCGAAAATTCTCGAAGGCAGGGGGAGACTCAGTACTTC.

On this clonotype itself: Mismatch with germline at one junction end may stem from a read error. This rearrangement joins TRBV14 to TRBJ1-2, with unresolved D. This CDR3 is 13 amino acids long. Germline values: CDR1 SGHDN, CDR2 FVKESK. DNA of the CDR3: TGTGCCAGCAGCATAGCAGCGAACTATGGCTACTCCTTC. Its translation is CASSIAANYGYSF.

This clonotype was seen a handful of times. The V and J genes are TRBV11-2 and TRBJ2-4; D is uncertain. The length of the CDR3 is 14 residues. CDR1 is SGHAT, CDR2 FQNNGV, per germline. Trimming took 5 bases from V and 11 from J, leaving 19 bases between them. CDR3 in amino acids: CASSLTGSKDVQYF. CDR3 in DNA: TGTGCCAGCAGCCTCACGGGCAGTAAAGACGTTCAGTACTTC.

Concerning this clonotype itself: Relative to the germline gene, one junction end is altered; a read error may explain this. This chain connects TRBV29-1 to TRBJ1-3, with D maybe TRBD1 (5 bases). The CDR3 is 15 residues long. Germline CDR1 and CDR2: SQVTM and ANQGSEA. Here the CDR3 reads CNVGDRRGTGNTIYF. The CDR3 DNA sequence: TGCAACGTTGGAGATCGGAGGGGAACTGGAAACACCATATATTTT.

The chain couples TRBV20-1 to TRBJ2-1; 7 positions match TRBD2. The germline CDR1 and CDR2 sequences are DFQATT and SNEGSKA (reference sequence). V shed 1 base, J shed 4 bases, and the junction held 7 bases outside the gene matches. The CDR3 consists of 15 residues. The CDR3 bases are TGCAGTGCTAGAGTCGGGGGGAATGATTACAATGAGCAGTTCTTC. This sequence encodes CSARVGGNDYNEQFF.

As concerns this clonotype: Given the absence of the conserved phenylalanine or tryptophan at the CDR3 end, a read error is likely. No DNA is shown, since the ends of the CDR3 on it are uncertain; the CDR3 is the one TCRdb lists. The rearrangement links TRBV11-2 to TRBJ2-5. The CDR3 is 15 residues long, counting both termini. Germline V gene sequence: CDR1 SGHAT, CDR2 FQNNGV. The CDR3 is CVSSSSNGKEETQCS.

V gene TRBV29-1 combines with J gene TRBJ2-1; D is uncertain. Looked up from germline, CDR1 is SQVTM and CDR2 is ANQGSEA. The CDR3 contains 13 residues. Deletions cut 5 bases from V and 8 bases from J, with 16 bases between. CDR3 amino acids: CSVRQGSGDEQFF. CDR3 DNA: TGCAGCGTTCGACAAGGGTCTGGCGATGAGCAGTTCTTC.

Notes on this clonotype: One end of the junction varies from germline; a read error may be responsible. The rearrangement uses TRBV28 and TRBJ2-3, with D perhaps matching TRBD1 (5 bases). The CDR3 sequence is 14 residues long. Germline V lookup: CDR1 MDHEN, CDR2 SYDVKM. In nucleotides, the CDR3 is TGTGCCATCTGCCAGGGCAGAGCCACAGATACGCGGTATTTT. It encodes CAICQGRATDTRYF.

Comment on this clonotype: A read error may account for a junction end that differs from germline. The CDR3 DNA reads as TGTGCCAGTAGCTCGTGGGGACAGAGGAAAGAGACCCAGTACTTC. Amino acid sequence: CASSSWGQRKETQYF. V gene TRBV5-6 combines with J gene TRBJ2-5; 7 bases line up with TRBD1. The CDR3 has 15 residues. CDR1 is SGHDT, CDR2 YYEEEE, per germline.

The chain uses TRBV7-9 and TRBJ2-1, with TRBD2 as a possible D gene (6 bases). Trimming shortened V by 4 bases and J by 7 bases, and 11 bases separated the two germline ends. The CDR3 is 13 residues long. From germline, CDR1 is SEHNR and CDR2 FQNEAQ (reference sequence). CDR3 sequence reads: CASSYGGKNEQFF. For the CDR3, the DNA is TGTGCCAGCAGCTATGGCGGGAAGAATGAGCAGTTCTTC.

V and J are TRBV6-5 and TRBJ1-4; possible D gene TRBD1, 6 bases. The CDR3 sequence is 15 residues long. V was cut by 11 bases and J by 3 bases, with 19 bases left in between. The germline CDR1 and CDR2 sequences are MNHEY and SVGAGI. CDR3 sequence reads: CAGNYTTGANEKLFF. In DNA, the CDR3 is TGTGCCGGCAATTACACGACAGGAGCTAATGAAAAACTGTTTTTT.

The gene calls are TRBV30 and TRBJ2-1; TRBD1 might be the D (6 bases). The CDR3 runs 12 residues. Germline V gene data show CDR1 as GTSNPN and CDR2 as SVGIG (reference sequence). The CDR3 sequence is CVYHREYNEQFF. The CDR3 DNA is TGTGTCTACCACAGGGAATACAATGAGCAGTTCTTC.

Only a few counts were recorded for this clonotype. The gene calls are TRBV27 and TRBJ1-3, with D tentatively TRBD1 (5 bases). Germline V CDR1 and CDR2: MNHEY, SMNVEV (reference sequence). Deletions cut 2 bases from V and 3 bases from J, with 14 bases between. The CDR3 is 16 amino acids. The CDR3, as DNA: TGTGCCAGCAGTTTAAGGCCCCCGGGGGTTGGAAACACCATATATTTT. Translating gives CASSLRPPGVGNTIYF.

A word on this clonotype: The conserved final phenylalanine or tryptophan is absent from the CDR3, which likely points to a read error. The chain employs TRBV20-1 and TRBJ1-2, with no clear D. The CDR3 length is 15 residues. Germline CDR1 and CDR2: DFQATT and SNEGSKA (reference sequence). The V gene lost 5 bases and the J gene lost 4 bases, with 20 bases spanning the gap. This CDR3 reads CSALPANAYPYGYTS. CDR3 bases: TGCAGTGCTCTCCCAGCGAATGCCTACCCCTATGGCTACACCTCC.

In regard to this clonotype: This may be a read error, as it is one base from a much larger clone. The chain combines TRBV28 with TRBJ2-4; 8 nucleotides match TRBD1. CDR1 MDHEN and CDR2 SYDVKM come from the germline V gene. The J segment lost 8 bases and the V segment lost 10 bases, leaving 16 bases of the junction unmatched. The CDR3 consists of 15 residues. The DNA of the CDR3 is TGTGCCATCAACCTTCGGACAGGGAAGGGGTACATTCAGTACTTC. Its protein is CAINLRTGKGYIQYF.